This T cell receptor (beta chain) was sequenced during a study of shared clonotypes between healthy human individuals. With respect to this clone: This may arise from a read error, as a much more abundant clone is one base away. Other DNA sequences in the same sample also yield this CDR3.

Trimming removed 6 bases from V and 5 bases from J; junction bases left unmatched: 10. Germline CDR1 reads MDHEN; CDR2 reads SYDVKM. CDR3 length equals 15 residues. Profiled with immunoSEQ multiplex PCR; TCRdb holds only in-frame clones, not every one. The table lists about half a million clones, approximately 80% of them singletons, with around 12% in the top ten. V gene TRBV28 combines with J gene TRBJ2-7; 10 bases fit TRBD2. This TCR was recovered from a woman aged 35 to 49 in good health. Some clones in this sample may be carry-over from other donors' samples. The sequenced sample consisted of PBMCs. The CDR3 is CASSLSLAGDNEQYF. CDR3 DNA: TGTGCCAGCAGCTTGAGCCTAGCGGGAGATAACGAGCAGTACTTC.